What follows is one T cell receptor (beta chain) and its context. Its specificity is unknown. The CDR3 loop spans 12 amino acids. Looked up from germline, CDR1 is MDHEN and CDR2 is SYDVKM. Trimming removed 8 bases from V and 5 bases from J; junction bases left unmatched: 5. Controls had myeloablative marrow grafts with methotrexate and calcineurin inhibitor, sampled at 1 year. Profiling relied on immunoSEQ multiplex PCR, and the TCRdb table lists in-frame clones only, not all of them. The repertoire holds some 14,000 clones, approximately 88% seen once, with less than 6.5% in the top ten. The sample originates from a study of T cells after posttransplantation cyclophosphamide. Findings and limits, study-wide: After PTCy, TRB diversity resembled that of CNI/methotrexate controls. Donor-recipient repertoire similarity was low at 1-2 months, rising over year one. Skin or GI-infiltrating T cells shared few TRB sequences with blood.

The sequencing here drew on PBMCs, taken roughly 350 days after allogeneic stem cell transplant with calcineurin inhibitor and methotrexate. The sequence was collected from a male patient under 35 who received an allogeneic stem cell transplant from a related donor, was CMV-positive, and had no GVHD. Some T cells may be provided by the graft donor. The chain links TRBV28 to TRBJ2-5, with 7 bases fitting TRBD2. CDR3 loop: CASGEGRETQYF. The CDR3 DNA is TGTGCCAGCGGGGAGGGGCGGGAGACCCAGTACTTC.